A selection of T cell receptor beta chains follows, all from one sample in a study of blood T cells in healthy people across ages. TCRdb called the 5' RACE reads again in MiXCR, with one record for every CDR3 protein. The sample yields nearly 800,000 distinct CDR3 sequences, 45% to 70% seen once. Sequenced material: blood. The receptors were gathered from a man aged 40-55 years in good health. Both conserved end residues are part of each CDR3. A D gene is named only where the DNA matches it firmly. Clone size is shown for a subset of rows, as once, few, many or a class of expanded clone.

>TRBV10-3|TRBJ2-1|TRBD1|NA
CAISETGAEQFF
TGTGCCATCAGTGAAACAGGGGCTGAGCAGTTCTTC
>TRBV5-1|TRBJ2-3|NA|few
CASSLRIGRRVADTQYF
TGCGCCAGCAGCTTGCGGATTGGTCGCAGGGTAGCAGATACGCAGTATTTT
>TRBV7-9|TRBJ2-7|NA|NA
CASSSPAAGGFSYEQYF
TGTGCCAGCAGCTCACCTGCGGCCGGGGGTTTTTCGTACGAGCAGTACTTC
>TRBV27|TRBJ2-1|NA|few
CASSTDRSSYNEQFF
TGTGCCAGCAGTACAGACCGAAGCTCCTACAATGAGCAGTTCTTC
>TRBV9|TRBJ1-1|NA|NA
CASSVVPEDTEAFF
TGTGCCAGCAGCGTAGTCCCTGAGGACACTGAAGCTTTCTTT
>TRBV7-9|TRBJ2-3|TRBD1|NA
CASSLGDRGGDTDTQYF
TGTGCCAGCAGCTTAGGCGACAGGGGTGGAGACACAGATACGCAGTATTTT
>TRBV7-2|TRBJ2-7|NA|few
CASSVTSNEQYF
TGTGCCAGCAGCGTCACTAGTAACGAGCAGTACTTC
>TRBV5-1|TRBJ1-5|TRBD1|NA
CASSLGVQGGGQPQHF
TGCGCCAGCAGCTTGGGAGTACAGGGGGGAGGTCAGCCCCAGCATTTT
>TRBV6-2/TRBV6-3|TRBJ1-5|NA|NA
CASRGTGINQPQHF
TGTGCCAGCAGGGGAACAGGGATCAATCAGCCCCAGCATTTT
>TRBV27|TRBJ2-5|TRBD1|few
CASSSSTGIAETQYF
TGTGCCAGCAGCTCCTCGACAGGGATAGCAGAGACCCAGTACTTC
>TRBV12-3/TRBV12-4|TRBJ2-7|TRBD2|NA
CASSLAESYEQYF
TGTGCCAGCAGTCTAGCGGAGTCCTACGAGCAGTACTTC
>TRBV12-3/TRBV12-4|TRBJ2-7|NA|NA
CASSLEASGPYEQYF
TGTGCCAGCAGTTTAGAGGCTAGTGGACCTTACGAGCAGTACTTC
>TRBV28|TRBJ1-2|NA|NA
CASSSPPGRTYGYTF
TGTGCCAGCAGTTCACCACCAGGGCGAACCTATGGCTACACCTTC
>TRBV5-6|TRBJ2-7|TRBD1|NA
CASSKIQGAYEQYF
TGTGCCAGCAGCAAAATACAGGGGGCCTACGAGCAGTACTTC
>TRBV6-5|TRBJ2-7|TRBD2|NA
CASSYTGVAGVVNEQYF
TGTGCCAGCAGTTACACCGGAGTCGCGGGAGTAGTGAACGAGCAGTACTTC
>TRBV7-2|TRBJ1-1|NA|NA
CASSLVQKVNTEAFF
TGTGCCAGCAGCTTAGTACAGAAAGTAAACACTGAAGCTTTCTTT
>TRBV20-1|TRBJ1-2|TRBD1|NA
CSARDRDRYGYTF
TGCAGTGCTAGAGACCGGGACAGATATGGCTACACCTTC
>TRBV20-1|TRBJ2-5|NA|few
CSARDKRVTPRQETQYF
TGCAGTGCTAGAGATAAGAGGGTCACCCCGAGGCAAGAGACCCAGTACTTC
>TRBV6-4|TRBJ2-3|NA|few
CASSQKSGDTQYF
TGTGCCAGCAGCCAAAAGTCGGGGGATACGCAGTATTTT
>TRBV6-1|TRBJ2-5|NA|once
CASSDFHFVETQYF
TGTGCCAGCAGTGACTTCCACTTTGTTGAGACCCAGTACTTC
>TRBV7-2|TRBJ2-3|TRBD2|NA
CASSAGLAGGYTDTQYF
TGTGCCAGCAGCGCGGGACTAGCGGGGGGGTACACAGATACGCAGTATTTT
>TRBV10-3|TRBJ2-7|NA|NA
CAISGSVGDEQYF
TGTGCCATCAGTGGGTCAGTGGGAGACGAGCAGTACTTC
>TRBV4-1|TRBJ2-5|NA|NA
CASSQDAGAEETQYF
TGCGCCAGCAGCCAAGATGCAGGGGCCGAAGAGACCCAGTACTTC